This T cell receptor (beta chain) was observed in a study of blood T cell repertoires in COVID-19. Study summary: Samples representing acute and convalescent COVID-19 were sourced from the United States, Italy and Spain. In each case, the material was cDNA or gDNA derived from T cells, B-cell-depleted T cells, or PBMCs.

TCRdb's copy holds only in-frame clones and misses some; the assay was immunoSEQ multiplex PCR. The sample holds 95,000 to 110,000 clones; about 93% are singletons and the top ten take more than 0.9%. The CDR3 totals 15 residues. The germline gives CDR1 MDHEN, CDR2 SYDVKM. V trimming: 7 bases; J trimming: 7 bases; junction bases outside the gene matches: 13. V is TRBV28 and J is TRBJ2-3, with TRBD1 matching over 8 bases. The TCR was taken from a woman aged 25 to 39 with acute or convalescent COVID-19. The sample taken for sequencing was peripheral blood. This chain's CDR3 is CASIMPGQVRHTQYF. DNA of the CDR3: TGTGCCAGCATCATGCCGGGACAGGTCCGTCATACGCAGTATTTT.